This TCR beta chain derives from a study of blood T cell repertoires in COVID-19. Under the authors' procedure: Counts of nucleated cells, estimated from reference gene primer amplification, were obtained. Clones were read by immunoSEQ multiplex PCR, and TCRdb kept only the in-frame ones, dropping some. The DNA gave D and trimming, while V, J and clone size come from that table. The sample has about 400,000 clones, approximately 85% seen once. The CDR3 spans 15 residues. The ends were cut back, 2 bases at V and 2 bases at J, with 12 bases in the middle. Germline CDR1 reads MNHNS; CDR2 reads SASEGT. Categorization into cohorts depended on clinical history that participants reported.

The rearrangement uses TRBV6-1 and TRBJ1-2; TRBD1 is a possible D gene (6 bases). Source material: PBMCs or T cells enriched from blood (not recorded which). The receptor was isolated from a woman in her 40s with acute COVID-19. The CDR3 region has the DNA TGTGCCAGCAGTGAAAACCCCGGACAGAACTATGGCTACACCTTC. This gives the protein CASSENPGQNYGYTF.